These 10 T cell receptor beta chains came from one sample sequenced in a study of cytomegalovirus exposure and HLA in healthy donors. Researchers ran the PCR with 60 Vbeta and 13 Jbeta primers. Data came from immunoSEQ multiplex PCR; TCRdb stores just in-frame clones and leaves some out. The sample lists roughly 140,000 clones, around three quarters occurring once. Sample: PBMCs. These receptors originate from a woman aged 18-29 years in good health and CMV-seropositive.

V gene TRBV27 combines with J gene TRBJ2-7, with D possibly TRBD1 on 6 matching bases. Germline CDR1 is MNHEY and CDR2 is SMNVEV (reference sequence). CDR3 size: 14 residues. Trimming pared 4 bases from V and 6 bases from J, leaving 16 bases between. The CDR3 region has the DNA TGTGCCAGCAGTTCCCAACCAGGGGTCAGCGAGCAGTACTTC. It encodes CASSSQPGVSEQYF.

This clone was observed a few times. The chain has TRBV6-1 and TRBJ1-1, with D uncertain. V was trimmed by 0 bases and J by 3 bases, leaving 8 bases between them. CDR1 MNHNS and CDR2 SASEGT come from the germline V gene. The CDR3 sequence is 14 residues long. The CDR3 coding sequence is TGTGCCAGCAGTGAAGCGTTCCGGGACACTGAAGCTTTCTTT. This encodes CASSEAFRDTEAFF.

This chain links TRBV7-9 with TRBJ1-2; the D gene is possibly TRBD1 (5 bases). Looked up from germline, CDR1 is SEHNR and CDR2 is FQNEAQ (reference sequence). The V end lost 2 bases, the J end lost 8 bases, and 15 bases lay between the germline ends. The CDR3 consists of 14 residues. In DNA form, the CDR3 reads TGTGCCAGCAGCTTACGCAGGGAAACGAGGGGCTACACCTTC. Residues: CASSLRRETRGYTF. Full variable domain (missing parts from reference TRBV7-9 and TRBJ1-2): DTGVSQNPRHKITKRGQNVTFRCDPISEHNRLYWYRQTLGQGPEFLTYFQNEAQLEKSRLLSDRFSAERPKGSFSTLEIQRTEQGDSAMYLCASSLRRETRGYTFGSGTRLTVV.

This clone was seen more than once but under ten times. The chain couples TRBV7-2 to TRBJ2-5; TRBD2 matches 8 bases. The CDR3 length is 19 residues. Germline-derived CDR1 and CDR2 are SGHTA and FQGNSA. V shed 2 bases and J 5 bases; nucleotides not matched to a gene: 19. The CDR3 sequence: CASSLHSELAVRPVETQYF. The DNA for the CDR3 is TGTGCCAGCAGCTTACATTCGGAACTAGCGGTACGACCGGTGGAGACCCAGTACTTC.

The CDR3 sequence is CASGTGNIIEQYF. CDR3 DNA sequence: TGTGCCAGCGGGACAGGGAATATTATCGAGCAGTACTTC. V and J are TRBV7-6 and TRBJ2-5; 9 bases map to TRBD1. The DNA end favors TRBJ2-7, so the J call may be wrong. Germline assignment: CDR1 SGHVS and CDR2 FNYEAQ. The CDR3 contains 13 residues.

The V gene is TRBV5-1, the J gene TRBJ1-2; D may be TRBD1 (5 bases). From germline, CDR1 is SGHRS and CDR2 YFSETQ. Trimming stripped 0 bases from V and 0 bases from J, with 12 bases between. The CDR3 consists of 16 residues. The CDR3 loop is CASSLAQGKANYGYTF. DNA of the CDR3: TGCGCCAGCAGCTTGGCTCAGGGAAAAGCTAACTATGGCTACACCTTC.

V usage is TRBV19 and J usage is TRBJ2-3, with TRBD2 identical over 12 bases. Germline loops: CDR1 LNHDA, CDR2 SQIVND (reference sequence). This CDR3 has 16 residues. J lost 5 bases, V lost 4 bases, and 7 bases had no gene match. CDR3 residues: CASSTLAGGPEDTQYF. The DNA for the CDR3 is TGTGCCAGTAGTACGCTAGCGGGGGGGCCAGAAGATACGCAGTATTTT.

This chain links TRBV6-1 with TRBJ1-4; D perhaps matches TRBD1 (6 bases). Germline values: CDR1 MNHNS, CDR2 SASEGT. Deletions cut 7 bases from V and 3 bases from J, with 15 bases between. The CDR3 totals 15 residues. The DNA of the CDR3 is TGTGCCAGCATCTCCAGGGGCGGAGCTAATGAAAAACTGTTTTTT. Protein sequence: CASISRGGANEKLFF.

CDR3: CASSESLAGENYEQYF. In DNA form, the CDR3 reads TGTGCCAGCAGTGAATCACTAGCGGGGGAAAACTACGAGCAGTACTTC. V gene TRBV25-1 combines with J gene TRBJ2-7; 11 nucleotides match TRBD2. With V trimmed by 1 base and J by 3 bases, 5 bases remained unmatched. Germline-derived CDR1 and CDR2 are MGHDK and SYGVNS. The CDR3 is 16 amino acids.

This chain links TRBV5-1 with TRBJ1-1; a weak D match, TRBD1 (5 bases). V was cut by 1 base and J by 5 bases, with 15 bases left in between. CDR1 and CDR2 from the germline V gene are SGHRS and YFSETQ. CDR3 length: 15 amino acids. The CDR3 DNA follows: TGCGCCAGCAGCTTGTGGGCAGGGATCAGGACTGAAGCTTTCTTT. Its translation is CASSLWAGIRTEAFF. Using reference TRBV5-1 and TRBJ1-1 for the parts outside the CDR3, the full variable domain is KAGVTQTPRYLIKTRGQQVTLSCSPISGHRSVSWYQQTPGQGLQFLFEYFSETQRNKGNFPGRFSGRQFSNSRSEMNVSTLELGDSALYLCASSLWAGIRTEAFFGQGTRLTVV.